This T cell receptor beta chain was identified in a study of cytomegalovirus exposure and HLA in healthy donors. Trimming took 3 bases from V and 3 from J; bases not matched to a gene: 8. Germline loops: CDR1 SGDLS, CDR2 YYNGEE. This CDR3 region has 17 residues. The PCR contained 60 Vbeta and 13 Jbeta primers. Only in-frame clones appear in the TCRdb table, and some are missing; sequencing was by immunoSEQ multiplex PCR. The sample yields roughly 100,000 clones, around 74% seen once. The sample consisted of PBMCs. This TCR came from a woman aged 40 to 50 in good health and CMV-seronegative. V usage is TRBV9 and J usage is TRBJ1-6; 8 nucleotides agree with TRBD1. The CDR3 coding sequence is TGTGCCAGCAGCGCCGAAAGGACAGGGAACTATAATTCACCCCTCCACTTT. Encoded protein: CASSAERTGNYNSPLHF.